This T cell receptor (beta chain) was recorded in a study of T cells expressing NK-cell markers. Study background: Repertoire data for TCR beta were derived from sorted T cells (CD3+CD56+NKG2C+, CD3+CD56+NKG2C- and CD3+CD56-NKG2C+). Eight donors were sequenced, seven testing HCMV-seropositive and one testing seronegative.

Template switching by 5'RACE with UMIs generated the TCR beta cDNA. TCRdb reprocessed the 5' RACE reads, with one entry per CDR3 protein and no DNA. This repertoire includes some 450,000 distinct CDR3 sequences. The germline gives CDR1 SGHTA, CDR2 FQGNSA. The CDR3 consists of 15 residues. V gene TRBV7-2 combines with J gene TRBJ2-3; the D gene TCRdb calls, TRBD1, cannot be checked with no DNA. The TCR originated in a woman aged 18 to 69 in good health. Sequenced: blood T cells: a sorted CD56 or NKG2C T cell subset, CD4+ or CD8+ T cells, or bulk PBMC T cells (not recorded which). The CDR3: CASSLTGGATDTQYF.